The rows below give T cell receptor beta chains drawn from one sample of a study of CD8+ T cells in alopecia areata. Data came from immunoSEQ multiplex PCR; TCRdb stores just in-frame clones and leaves some out. The sample lists about 98,000 clones, about 40% occurring once. Material for sequencing was CD4+ T cells sorted from blood. These receptors all stem from a human donor with alopecia areata. The CDR3 runs from the conserved cysteine through the conserved F or W. A D gene is named only where the DNA matches it firmly. Size is stated for part of the rows, as once, few or many counts, or as a class when the clone is expanded.

abundance: -
j_gene: TRBJ2-3
d_gene: -
v_gene: TRBV11-2
CDR3nt: TGTGCCAGCAGCTCTATCAGGGTCAGGCGGGCGGGCGATACGCAGTATTTT
CDR3aa: CASSSIRVRRAGDTQYF

abundance: few
j_gene: TRBJ1-2
d_gene: -
v_gene: TRBV28
CDR3nt: TGTGCCAGCCTTCAGACTGGGACTAACTATGGCTACACCTTC
CDR3aa: CASLQTGTNYGYTF

abundance: few
j_gene: TRBJ2-5
d_gene: TRBD2
v_gene: TRBV7-9
CDR3nt: TGTGCCAGCAGACTACTTAGCGGGGAAGAGACCCAGTACTTC
CDR3aa: CASRLLSGEETQYF

abundance: -
j_gene: TRBJ2-7
d_gene: -
v_gene: TRBV2
CDR3nt: TGTGCCAGCAGCCGCGTAGGGAGAGAGCAGTACTTC
CDR3aa: CASSRVGREQYF

abundance: -
j_gene: TRBJ2-5
d_gene: -
v_gene: TRBV5-1
CDR3nt: TGCGCCAGCAGCTTGGAGGGACGCCAAGAGACCCAGTACTTC
CDR3aa: CASSLEGRQETQYF

abundance: -
j_gene: TRBJ2-5
d_gene: TRBD2
v_gene: TRBV7-9
CDR3nt: TGTGCCAGCAGCTTACAGGAGCGGGAGGGCATCGAGACCCAGTACTTC
CDR3aa: CASSLQEREGIETQYF

abundance: -
j_gene: TRBJ2-7
d_gene: -
v_gene: TRBV5-1
CDR3nt: TGCGCCAGCAGCTGGGGCAAAGCCAGGGACGAGCAGTACTTC
CDR3aa: CASSWGKARDEQYF

abundance: -
j_gene: TRBJ2-1
d_gene: -
v_gene: TRBV28
CDR3nt: TGTGCCAGCAGTTACCCGTATGAGCAGTTCTTC
CDR3aa: CASSYPYEQFF

abundance: -
j_gene: TRBJ2-5
d_gene: -
v_gene: TRBV29-1
CDR3nt: TGCAGCGTTGAGACGGGGGAGTTGGAGACCCAGTACTTC
CDR3aa: CSVETGELETQYF

abundance: -
j_gene: TRBJ2-1
d_gene: TRBD2
v_gene: TRBV25-1
CDR3nt: TGTGCCAGCAGTGAATCCACTAGCGGGGTGTCCTACAATGAGCAGTTCTTC
CDR3aa: CASSESTSGVSYNEQFF

abundance: -
j_gene: TRBJ2-3
d_gene: -
v_gene: TRBV30
CDR3nt: TGTGCCTGGAGTGGTGGTCATACGCAGTATTTT
CDR3aa: CAWSGGHTQYF

abundance: few
j_gene: TRBJ2-1
d_gene: -
v_gene: TRBV7-9
CDR3nt: TGTGCCAGCAGCTCCCGGATAGGGCTTAGCGTCCCAGGGAATGAGCAGTTCTTC
CDR3aa: CASSSRIGLSVPGNEQFF

abundance: many
j_gene: TRBJ2-1
d_gene: TRBD1
v_gene: TRBV7-9
CDR3nt: TGTGCCAGCAGCCCCGGACAGGGGGCAGATAGTGAGCAGTTCTTC
CDR3aa: CASSPGQGADSEQFF

abundance: -
j_gene: TRBJ1-2
d_gene: -
v_gene: TRBV5-1
CDR3nt: TGCGCCAGCAGCCCAGGGGAGTATGGCTACACCTTC
CDR3aa: CASSPGEYGYTF

abundance: -
j_gene: TRBJ2-7
d_gene: -
v_gene: TRBV15
CDR3nt: TGTGCCACCTCGACGCCGCCCCTCTACGAGCAGTACTTC
CDR3aa: CATSTPPLYEQYF

abundance: -
j_gene: TRBJ2-1
d_gene: -
v_gene: TRBV5-6
CDR3nt: TGTGCCAGCAGCCTACAGGGAGGTCTCTACAATGAGCAGTTCTTC
CDR3aa: CASSLQGGLYNEQFF

abundance: -
j_gene: TRBJ1-2
d_gene: -
v_gene: TRBV30
CDR3nt: TGTGCCTGGAGTCCGCCGGGGGGAGGCACTATTCGTGGCTACACCTTC
CDR3aa: CAWSPPGGGTIRGYTF

abundance: -
j_gene: TRBJ1-3
d_gene: -
v_gene: TRBV30
CDR3nt: TGTGCCTGGAGTGTACGACAGCACTCTGGAAACACCATATATTTT
CDR3aa: CAWSVRQHSGNTIYF

abundance: once
j_gene: TRBJ2-1
d_gene: -
v_gene: TRBV5-6
CDR3nt: TGTGCCAGCAGCCCTATCAGCCGGAATGAGCAGTTCTTC
CDR3aa: CASSPISRNEQFF

abundance: -
j_gene: TRBJ2-7
d_gene: TRBD1
v_gene: TRBV11-2
CDR3nt: TGTGCCAGCAGCGGACAGGGCTACGGCGAGCAGTACTTC
CDR3aa: CASSGQGYGEQYF

abundance: -
j_gene: TRBJ1-5
d_gene: TRBD1
v_gene: TRBV29-1
CDR3nt: TGCAGCGCCTTAATGGACAGGGGCAATCAGCCCCAGCATTTT
CDR3aa: CSALMDRGNQPQHF

abundance: -
j_gene: TRBJ2-5
d_gene: -
v_gene: TRBV4-3
CDR3nt: TGCGCCAGCAGCCGAACACACGAGGAGACCCAGTACTTC
CDR3aa: CASSRTHEETQYF

abundance: once
j_gene: TRBJ2-7
d_gene: TRBD1
v_gene: TRBV5-4
CDR3nt: TGTGCCAGCAGACCACGACAGGGGGCGGTGGGCGAGCAGTACTTC
CDR3aa: CASRPRQGAVGEQYF

abundance: -
j_gene: TRBJ1-1
d_gene: -
v_gene: TRBV28
CDR3nt: TGTGCCAGCAGTTTAGACAGAATGGCAGCAGGAGCTTTCTTT
CDR3aa: CASSLDRMAAGAFF

abundance: few
j_gene: TRBJ2-2
d_gene: -
v_gene: TRBV30
CDR3nt: TGTGCCCGTTGCGGGGAGCTGTTTTTT
CDR3aa: CARCGELFF

abundance: -
j_gene: TRBJ2-1
d_gene: -
v_gene: TRBV18
CDR3nt: TGTGCCAGCTCACCAGTCACAACCTACAATGAGCAGTTCTTC
CDR3aa: CASSPVTTYNEQFF